Listed below are T cell receptor beta chains from one sample, sequenced in a study of blood T cell repertoires in COVID-19. Data came from immunoSEQ multiplex PCR; TCRdb stores just in-frame clones and leaves some out. The repertoire holds around 500,000 clones, with approximately 85% as singletons. Source material: peripheral blood. These receptors originate from a human donor in a cohort sampled during active COVID-19. Both conserved end residues are part of each CDR3. D genes are given only for firm matches. The listing skips clone size in some rows; elsewhere it reads once, few, many or a size class.

d_call j_call clone_size v_call cdr3_aa cdr3_nt
TRBD2 TRBJ2-3 . TRBV7-2 CASSLFPPRTSGRTQYF TGTGCCAGCAGCTTATTCCCCCCGAGGACTAGCGGGAGAACGCAGTATTTT
TRBD2 TRBJ2-1 once TRBV19 CASSGLAGVSYNEQFF TGTGCCAGTAGTGGACTAGCGGGAGTCTCCTACAATGAGCAGTTCTTC
TRBD1 TRBJ2-7 . TRBV11-3 CASSLDRTGGKQYF TGTGCCAGCAGCTTAGATCGGACAGGGGGCAAGCAGTACTTC
TRBD1 TRBJ1-4 . TRBV7-2 CASSLNGRDSGNEKLFF TGTGCCAGCAGCTTGAACGGCCGGGACAGCGGTAATGAAAAACTGTTTTTT
TRBD1 TRBJ2-2 many TRBV14 CATSSTGAQNTGELFF TGTGCCACCTCGAGTACAGGGGCCCAAAACACCGGGGAGCTGTTTTTT
TRBD1 TRBJ1-6 . TRBV30 CAGQEMGNSPLHF TGTGCCGGACAGGAAATGGGTAATTCACCCCTCCACTTT
. TRBJ2-1 . TRBV13 CASGLGLTTYNEQFF TGTGCCAGCGGACTTGGCCTCACCACCTACAATGAGCAGTTCTTC
. TRBJ1-2 . TRBV28 CASRRAHGYTF TGTGCCAGCAGACGCGCCCATGGCTACACCTTC
. TRBJ2-3 . TRBV6-5 CASSYLYTDTQYF TGTGCCAGCAGTTACCTATACACAGATACGCAGTATTTT
. TRBJ2-5 . TRBV28 CASSPLREGVETQYF TGTGCCAGCAGTCCCCTTAGAGAGGGAGTTGAGACCCAGTACTTC
. TRBJ2-1 . TRBV28 CASSSFIHLGDNEQFF TGTGCCAGCAGTTCCTTTATTCACCTCGGGGACAATGAGCAGTTCTTC
TRBD1 TRBJ2-2 . TRBV3-1/TRBV3-2 CASSLLDRAGELFF TGTGCCAGCAGCCTTTTGGACAGGGCCGGGGAGCTGTTTTTT
. TRBJ2-1 . TRBV2 CASSQGQSSYNEQFF TGTGCCAGCAGTCAGGGACAAAGCTCCTACAATGAGCAGTTCTTC
TRBD2 TRBJ2-7 . TRBV7-2 CASRLMGLSSYEQYF TGTGCCAGCAGACTTATGGGACTATCCTCCTACGAGCAGTACTTC
TRBD1 TRBJ1-2 . TRBV29-1 CSVLKTGGVYGYTF TGCAGCGTTCTTAAGACAGGGGGTGTCTATGGCTACACCTTC
TRBD1 TRBJ1-1 few TRBV7-9 CAGQGVNLNTEAFF TGTGCCGGCCAGGGGGTCAACTTGAACACTGAAGCTTTCTTT
. TRBJ2-5 . TRBV14 CASSQDLSGSQETQYF TGTGCCAGCAGCCAAGATTTATCGGGGAGCCAAGAGACCCAGTACTTC
. TRBJ1-3 . TRBV9 CASSDGAGNTIYF TGTGCCAGCAGCGACGGGGCTGGAAACACCATATATTTT
. TRBJ1-2 . TRBV19 CASSIDLAGYGYTF TGTGCCAGTAGTATAGATCTGGCAGGCTATGGCTACACCTTC
. TRBJ2-1 . TRBV10-3 CAISEGRDRDEQFF TGTGCCATCAGTGAGGGGCGGGATCGGGATGAGCAGTTCTTC
. TRBJ2-7 . TRBV20-1 CSASTSEKQYF TGCAGTGCTAGTACCAGCGAGAAGCAGTACTTC
TRBD1 TRBJ1-2 . TRBV4-2 CASSQDIQGADGYTF TGTGCCAGCAGCCAAGATATCCAGGGGGCGGATGGCTACACCTTC
TRBD1 TRBJ1-5 few TRBV4-1 CASSPTQLRGPGQPQHF TGCGCCAGCAGCCCGACTCAACTTAGGGGGCCGGGGCAGCCCCAGCATTTT
. TRBJ1-6 . TRBV3-1/TRBV3-2 CASSQRGYYNSPLHF TGTGCCAGCAGCCAAAGAGGGTATTATAATTCACCCCTCCACTTT
TRBD2 TRBJ2-7 . TRBV28 CASSTPEAGSKEQYF TGTGCCAGCAGCACCCCTGAAGCGGGAAGTAAAGAGCAGTACTTC
. TRBJ2-5 . TRBV18 CASRTVEETQYF TGTGCCAGCAGGACAGTTGAAGAGACCCAGTACTTC
TRBD1 TRBJ2-1 . TRBV7-9 CASSSPRDRVENEQFF TGTGCCAGCAGCTCCCCCCGGGACAGGGTGGAAAATGAGCAGTTCTTC
TRBD1 TRBJ1-1 . TRBV19 CASSSGQGALNTEAFF TGTGCCAGTAGTTCGGGACAGGGGGCCTTGAACACTGAAGCTTTCTTT
. TRBJ2-1 . TRBV9 CASSVGGQVDGNEQFF TGTGCCAGCAGCGTAGGGGGGCAGGTCGATGGCAATGAGCAGTTCTTC
. TRBJ1-1 . TRBV25-1 CASSEGPVNTEAFF TGTGCCAGCAGTGAAGGGCCAGTCAACACTGAAGCTTTCTTT
. TRBJ1-1 . TRBV5-1 CASSSGTKNTEAFF TGCGCCAGCAGCTCAGGCACCAAGAACACTGAAGCTTTCTTT
. TRBJ1-4 few TRBV6-5 CASSFQTTGFQEKLFF TGTGCCAGCAGTTTCCAGACCACAGGGTTTCAGGAAAAACTGTTTTTT
. TRBJ1-2 . TRBV5-4 CASSLPGFYGYTF TGTGCCAGCAGCTTGCCGGGTTTCTATGGCTACACCTTC
TRBD1 TRBJ1-1 . TRBV7-3 CASSLTGDRAKAFF TGTGCCAGCAGCTTAACAGGGGACAGGGCTAAAGCTTTCTTT
. TRBJ2-2 . TRBV28 CASRSTGELFF TGTGCCAGCAGATCAACCGGGGAGCTGTTTTTT
. TRBJ2-3 few TRBV6-4 CASSDRDTSTTDTQYF TGTGCCAGCAGTGATCGGGACACCTCCACCACAGATACGCAGTATTTT
. TRBJ1-5 once TRBV10-3 CAISETQGSQPQHF TGTGCCATCAGTGAAACACAGGGTAGCCAGCCCCAGCATTTT
TRBD2 TRBJ2-1 . TRBV5-6 CASSLTAGGNNEQFF TGTGCCAGCAGCTTAACGGCGGGGGGGAACAATGAGCAGTTCTTC
TRBD2 TRBJ2-2 . TRBV7-9 CASSLDGRAMVTGELFF TGTGCCAGCAGCTTAGATGGGAGGGCCATGGTAACCGGGGAGCTGTTTTTT
. TRBJ1-2 . TRBV19 CASSWLAGNGYTF TGTGCCAGTAGCTGGCTGGCAGGGAACGGCTACACCTTC
TRBD1 TRBJ1-2 . TRBV30 CAWSAWDRGFGYTF TGTGCCTGGAGTGCTTGGGACAGGGGTTTCGGCTACACCTTC
. TRBJ1-6 . TRBV6-5 CASSRGGSYNSPLHF TGTGCCAGCAGCCGGGGGGGCTCCTATAATTCACCCCTCCACTTT
TRBD2 TRBJ2-2 . TRBV6-2/TRBV6-3 CASSWTSGEELFF TGTGCCAGCAGTTGGACTAGCGGAGAGGAGCTGTTTTTT
. TRBJ1-5 once TRBV19 CASSIDGGVGNQPQHF TGTGCCAGTAGTATAGATGGGGGGGTCGGCAATCAGCCCCAGCATTTT
TRBD1 TRBJ1-4 . TRBV19 CASRPGQGVNEKLFF TGTGCCAGTAGGCCCGGACAGGGGGTAAATGAAAAACTGTTTTTT
. TRBJ1-1 . TRBV5-1 CASSLGNGRDTEAFF TGCGCCAGCAGCTTGGGGAACGGCCGGGACACTGAAGCTTTCTTT
TRBD2 TRBJ2-5 . TRBV29-1 CSVEVFRGLAGRKETQYF TGCAGCGTTGAAGTTTTCCGGGGACTAGCAGGTCGTAAGGAGACCCAGTACTTC
. TRBJ1-1 . TRBV19 CASNIDRNSNTEAFF TGTGCCAGCAATATTGACAGGAATAGTAACACTGAAGCTTTCTTT
TRBD1 TRBJ2-7 . TRBV6-5 CASSYSWTGVGEQYF TGTGCCAGCAGTTACTCGTGGACAGGGGTGGGGGAGCAGTACTTC
. TRBJ2-2 . TRBV7-2 CASSLGLLGNTGELFF TGTGCCAGCAGCCTGGGCCTCCTTGGGAACACCGGGGAGCTGTTTTTT
. TRBJ2-1 . TRBV19 CASSRGTYSYNEQFF TGTGCCAGTAGCCGCGGGACTTACTCCTACAATGAGCAGTTCTTC
. TRBJ1-1 . TRBV7-3 CASSLIPSTNLAGTEAFF TGTGCCAGCAGCTTAATCCCCTCGACTAATTTGGCGGGCACTGAAGCTTTCTTT